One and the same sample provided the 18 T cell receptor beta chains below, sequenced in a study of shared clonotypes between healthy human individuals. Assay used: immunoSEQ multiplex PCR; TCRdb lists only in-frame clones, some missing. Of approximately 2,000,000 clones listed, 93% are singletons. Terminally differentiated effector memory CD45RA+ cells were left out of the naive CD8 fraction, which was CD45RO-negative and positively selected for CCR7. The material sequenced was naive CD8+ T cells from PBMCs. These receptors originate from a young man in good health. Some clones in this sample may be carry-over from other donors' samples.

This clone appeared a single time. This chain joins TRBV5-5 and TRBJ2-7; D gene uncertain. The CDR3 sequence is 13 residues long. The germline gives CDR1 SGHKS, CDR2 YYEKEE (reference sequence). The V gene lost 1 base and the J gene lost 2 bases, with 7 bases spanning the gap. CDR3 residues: CASSLSPTYEQYF. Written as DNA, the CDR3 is TGTGCCAGCAGCTTGAGTCCCACCTACGAGCAGTACTTC.

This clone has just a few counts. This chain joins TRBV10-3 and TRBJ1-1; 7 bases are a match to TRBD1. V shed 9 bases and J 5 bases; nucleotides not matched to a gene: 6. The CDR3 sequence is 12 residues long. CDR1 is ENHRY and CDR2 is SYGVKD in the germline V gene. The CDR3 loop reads CAIGDRDTEAFF. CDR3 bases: TGTGCCATTGGCGACAGGGATACTGAAGCTTTCTTT.

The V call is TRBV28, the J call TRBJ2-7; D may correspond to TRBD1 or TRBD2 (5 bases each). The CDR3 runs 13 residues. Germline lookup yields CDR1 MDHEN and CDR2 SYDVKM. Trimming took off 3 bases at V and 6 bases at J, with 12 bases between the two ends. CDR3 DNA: TGTGCCAGCAGTTTTTGGGGGACGTCCGAGCAGTACTTC. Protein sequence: CASSFWGTSEQYF. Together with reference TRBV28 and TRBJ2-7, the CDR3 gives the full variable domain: DVKVTQSSRYLVKRTGEKVFLECVQDMDHENMFWYRQDPGLGLRLIYFSYDVKMKEKGDIPEGYSVSREKKERFSLILESASTNQTSMYLCASSFWGTSEQYFGPGTRLTVT.

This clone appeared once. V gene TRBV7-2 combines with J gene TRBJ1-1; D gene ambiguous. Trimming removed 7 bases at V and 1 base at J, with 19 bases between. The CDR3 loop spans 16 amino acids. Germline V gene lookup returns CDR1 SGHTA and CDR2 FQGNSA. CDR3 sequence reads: CASIQNRPVTNTEAFF. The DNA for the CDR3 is TGTGCCAGCATCCAAAACCGACCCGTCACGAACACTGAAGCTTTCTTT.

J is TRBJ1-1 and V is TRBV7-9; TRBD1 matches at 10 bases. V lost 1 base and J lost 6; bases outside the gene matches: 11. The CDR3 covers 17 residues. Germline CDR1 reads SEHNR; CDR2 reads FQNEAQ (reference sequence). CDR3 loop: CASSLGPGTGAAAEAFF. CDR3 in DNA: TGTGCCAGCAGCTTAGGGCCCGGGACAGGGGCCGCGGCTGAAGCTTTCTTT.

DNA of the CDR3: TGTGCCAGCAGTTTTGGGGAGGGAATCTATGGCTACACCTTC. It is translated as CASSFGEGIYGYTF. The chain links TRBV27 to TRBJ1-2; no clear D. The germline V gene has CDR1 MNHEY and CDR2 SMNVEV (reference sequence). This CDR3 region has 14 residues. Trimming cost V 3 bases and J 4 bases, with 12 bases left between them.

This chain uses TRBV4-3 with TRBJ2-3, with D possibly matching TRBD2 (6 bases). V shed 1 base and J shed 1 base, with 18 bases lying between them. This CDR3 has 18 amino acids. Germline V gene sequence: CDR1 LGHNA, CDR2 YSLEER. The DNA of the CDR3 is TGCGCCAGCAGCCAAGGGCTCGGGGGACCTGGGGGCACAGATACGCAGTATTTT. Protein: CASSQGLGGPGGTDTQYF.

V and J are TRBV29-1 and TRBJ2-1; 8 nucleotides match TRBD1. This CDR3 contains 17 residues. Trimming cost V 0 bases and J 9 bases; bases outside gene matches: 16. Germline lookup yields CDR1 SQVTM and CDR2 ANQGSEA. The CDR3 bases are TGCAGCGTTGAAGATTGGAGAGGCAGGGGCACAGGGGGTGAGCAGTTCTTC. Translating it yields CSVEDWRGRGTGGEQFF.

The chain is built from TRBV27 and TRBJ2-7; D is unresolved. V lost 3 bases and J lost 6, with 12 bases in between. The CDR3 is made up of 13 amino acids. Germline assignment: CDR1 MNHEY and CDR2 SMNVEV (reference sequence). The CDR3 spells CASSFNSPGEQYF. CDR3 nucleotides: TGTGCCAGCAGTTTTAACTCGCCCGGCGAGCAGTACTTC.

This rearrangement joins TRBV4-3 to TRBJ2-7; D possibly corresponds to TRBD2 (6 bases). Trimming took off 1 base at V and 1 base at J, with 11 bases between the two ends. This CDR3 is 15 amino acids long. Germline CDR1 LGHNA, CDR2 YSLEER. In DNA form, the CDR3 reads TGCGCCAGCAGCCAAGGGGCTAGCGTTTCCTACGAGCAGTACTTC. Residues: CASSQGASVSYEQYF.

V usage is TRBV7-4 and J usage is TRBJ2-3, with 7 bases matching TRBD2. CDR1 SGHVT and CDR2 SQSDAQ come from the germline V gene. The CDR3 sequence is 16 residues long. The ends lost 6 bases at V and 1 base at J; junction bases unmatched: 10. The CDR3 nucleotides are TGTGCCAGCAGTAATAGACTAGCTGCGGGCACAGATACGCAGTATTTT. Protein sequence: CASSNRLAAGTDTQYF.

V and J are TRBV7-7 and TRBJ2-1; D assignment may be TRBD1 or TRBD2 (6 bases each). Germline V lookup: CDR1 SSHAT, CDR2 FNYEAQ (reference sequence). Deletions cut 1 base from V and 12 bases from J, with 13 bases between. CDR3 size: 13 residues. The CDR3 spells CASSLDSGALQFF. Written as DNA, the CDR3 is TGTGCCAGCAGCTTAGATTCGGGGGCTTTGCAGTTCTTC.

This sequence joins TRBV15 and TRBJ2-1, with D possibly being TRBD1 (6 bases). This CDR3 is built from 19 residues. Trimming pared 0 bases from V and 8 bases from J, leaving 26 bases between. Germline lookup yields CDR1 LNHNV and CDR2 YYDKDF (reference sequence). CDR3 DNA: TGTGCCACCAGCAGAGATCCTTATAATACAGGGTCGGTCGGATATGAGCAGTTCTTC. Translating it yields CATSRDPYNTGSVGYEQFF.

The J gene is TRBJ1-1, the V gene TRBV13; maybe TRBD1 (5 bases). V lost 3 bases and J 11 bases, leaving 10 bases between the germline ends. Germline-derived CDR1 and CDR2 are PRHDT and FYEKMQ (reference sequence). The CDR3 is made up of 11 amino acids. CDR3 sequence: CASSFGTVAFF. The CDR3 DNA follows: TGTGCCAGCAGCTTCGGGACGGTGGCTTTCTTT.

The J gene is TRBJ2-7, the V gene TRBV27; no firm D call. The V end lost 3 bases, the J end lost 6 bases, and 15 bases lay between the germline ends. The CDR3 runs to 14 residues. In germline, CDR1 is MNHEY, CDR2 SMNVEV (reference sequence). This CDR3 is CASSLALRPAEQYF. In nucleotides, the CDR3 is TGTGCCAGCAGTTTGGCCCTCCGTCCCGCCGAGCAGTACTTC.

The CDR3 loop reads CASSPFRGGNYGYTF. In nucleotides, the CDR3 is TGTGCCAGTAGTCCATTTCGAGGGGGTAACTATGGCTACACCTTC. The chain is built from TRBV19 and TRBJ1-2; maybe TRBD1 (6 bases). Germline CDR1 LNHDA, CDR2 SQIVND (reference sequence). The CDR3 spans 15 residues. Trimming took 5 bases from V and 1 from J, leaving 14 bases between them.

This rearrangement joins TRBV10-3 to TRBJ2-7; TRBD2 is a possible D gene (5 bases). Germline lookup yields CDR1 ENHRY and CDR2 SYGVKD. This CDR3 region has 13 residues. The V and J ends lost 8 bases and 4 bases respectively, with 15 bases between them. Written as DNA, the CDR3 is TGTGCCATCGAGGACTCGGACCGTTACGAGCAGTACTTC. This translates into CAIEDSDRYEQYF.

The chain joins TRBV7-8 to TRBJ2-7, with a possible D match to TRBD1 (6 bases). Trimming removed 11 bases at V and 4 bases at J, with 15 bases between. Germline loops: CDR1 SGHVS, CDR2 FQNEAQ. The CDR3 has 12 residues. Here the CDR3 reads CASGAGPYEQYF. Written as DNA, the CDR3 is TGTGCCTCAGGGGCAGGGCCTTACGAGCAGTACTTC.